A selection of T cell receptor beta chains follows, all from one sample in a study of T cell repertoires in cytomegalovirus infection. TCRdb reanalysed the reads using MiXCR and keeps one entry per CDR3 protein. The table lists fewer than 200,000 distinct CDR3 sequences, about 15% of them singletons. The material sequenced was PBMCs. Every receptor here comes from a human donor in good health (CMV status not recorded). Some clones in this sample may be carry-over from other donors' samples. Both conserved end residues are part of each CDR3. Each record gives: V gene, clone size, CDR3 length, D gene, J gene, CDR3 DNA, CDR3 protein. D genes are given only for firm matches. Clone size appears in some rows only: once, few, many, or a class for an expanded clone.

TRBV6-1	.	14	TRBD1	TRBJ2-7	TGTGCCAGCAGCCCGCGACAGGGGGCGAGAGAGCAGTACTTC	CASSPRQGAREQYF
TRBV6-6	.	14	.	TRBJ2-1	TGTGCCAGCAGTTACCTTAGAGCTTTGCATGAGCAGTTCTTC	CASSYLRALHEQFF
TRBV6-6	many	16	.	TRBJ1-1	TGTGCCAGCAGTTACCCGAATCGAGAACCGACTGCGGGAGCTTTCTTT	CASSYPNREPTAGAFF
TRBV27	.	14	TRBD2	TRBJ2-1	TGTGCCAGCAGTTTGGGACTAGCGGCCAATGAGCAGTTCTTC	CASSLGLAANEQFF
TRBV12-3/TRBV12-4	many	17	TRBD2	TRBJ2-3	TGTGCCAGCACACTTCGGGTAGCGGGGGTGAGCACAGATACGCAGTATTTT	CASTLRVAGVSTDTQYF
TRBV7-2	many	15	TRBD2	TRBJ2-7	TGTGCCAGCAGCTTAACGTCTAGCGGGGGCTACGAGCAGTACTTC	CASSLTSSGGYEQYF
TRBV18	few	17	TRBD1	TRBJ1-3	TGTGCCAGCTCACCACAACTGACCGGGACAGCTGGAAACACCATATATTTT	CASSPQLTGTAGNTIYF
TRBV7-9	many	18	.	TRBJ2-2	TGTGCCAGCAGCCTGCGGCTACCGACAGGGACTAACACCGGGGAGCTGTTTTTT	CASSLRLPTGTNTGELFF
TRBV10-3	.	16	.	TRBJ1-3	TGTGCCATCAGTGAGTCTACAGGGAGGGCCTGGAACACCATATATTTT	CAISESTGRAWNTIYF
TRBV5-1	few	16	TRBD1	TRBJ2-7	TGCGCCAGCAGCTTCAATCTGGGACAGGGGGCCGCCGAGCAGTACTTC	CASSFNLGQGAAEQYF
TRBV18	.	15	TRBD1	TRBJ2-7	TGTGCCAGCTCACCCGGGGGACAGGGTGGCTACGAGCAGTACTTC	CASSPGGQGGYEQYF
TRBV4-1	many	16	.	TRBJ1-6	TGCGCCAGCAGCCAAGTGCAGGAGGCCAATAATTCACCCCTCCACTTT	CASSQVQEANNSPLHF
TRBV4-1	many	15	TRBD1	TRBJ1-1	TGCGCCAGCAGCCAGGGGGGACAGTTGAACACTGAAGCTTTCTTT	CASSQGGQLNTEAFF
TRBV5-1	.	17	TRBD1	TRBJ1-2	TGCGCCAGCAGCTTGATGGGGACAGGGCTTGCTAACTATGGCTACACCTTC	CASSLMGTGLANYGYTF
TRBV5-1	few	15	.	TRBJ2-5	TGCGCCAGCAGCTTGGCCGGCAGGGAGCAAGAGACCCAGTACTTC	CASSLAGREQETQYF
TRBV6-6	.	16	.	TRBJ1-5	TGTGCCAGCAGTTACCAAGGACAGCCTAGCAATCAGCCCCAGCATTTT	CASSYQGQPSNQPQHF
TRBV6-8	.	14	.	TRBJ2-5	TGTGCCAGCAGTTACTCAGGGATTCAAGAGACCCAGTACTTC	CASSYSGIQETQYF
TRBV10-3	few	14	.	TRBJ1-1	TGTGCCATCAGTAGTATGGGAGGCGACACTGAAGCTTTCTTT	CAISSMGGDTEAFF
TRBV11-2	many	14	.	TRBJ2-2	TGTGCCAGCAGCCTAGACCCGAACACCGGGGAGCTGTTTTTT	CASSLDPNTGELFF
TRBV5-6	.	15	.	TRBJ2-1	TGTGCCAGCAGCTTGGAACTCGAAACCTACAATGAGCAGTTCTTC	CASSLELETYNEQFF
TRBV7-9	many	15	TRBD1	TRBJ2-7	TGTGCCAGCAGCCAAACGGGACAGGGGTGGTACGAGCAGTACTTC	CASSQTGQGWYEQYF
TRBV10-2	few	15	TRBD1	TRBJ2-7	TGCGCCAGCAGGGACGGACAGGGAAGCTCCTACGAGCAGTACTTC	CASRDGQGSSYEQYF
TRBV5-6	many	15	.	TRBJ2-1	TGTGCCAGCAGCCGTACCCCGGCGTCCTACAATGAGCAGTTCTTC	CASSRTPASYNEQFF
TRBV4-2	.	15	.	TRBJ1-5	TGTGCCAGCAGCCTTCCGGGAGAAAAGGATCAGCCCCAGCATTTT	CASSLPGEKDQPQHF
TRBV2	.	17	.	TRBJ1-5	TGTGCCAGCAGTGAAGCGCCCGGGACGACCTTCAATCAGCCCCAGCATTTT	CASSEAPGTTFNQPQHF
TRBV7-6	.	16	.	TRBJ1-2	TGTGCCAGCAGCTTAGGAGCGGCGTCTACTAACTATGGCTACACCTTC	CASSLGAASTNYGYTF
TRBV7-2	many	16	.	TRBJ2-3	TGTGCCAGCAGCTTAGTGTCTAGCAGGAACACAGATACGCAGTATTTT	CASSLVSSRNTDTQYF
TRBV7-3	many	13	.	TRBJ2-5	TGTGCCAGCAGCTGGGAAGGAGGCGAGACCCAGTACTTC	CASSWEGGETQYF
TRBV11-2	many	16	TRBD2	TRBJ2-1	TGTGCCAGCAGCTTAGGGGGGGGGTTTAAGCGTAGTGAGCAGTTCTTC	CASSLGGGFKRSEQFF
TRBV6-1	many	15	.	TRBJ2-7	TGTGCCAGCGGTGGGGGAAGGACTTACTCCTACGAGCAGTACTTC	CASGGGRTYSYEQYF
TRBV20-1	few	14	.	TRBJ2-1	TGCAGTGCGTTCCCCAAGGGCCTATACAATGAGCAGTTCTTC	CSAFPKGLYNEQFF
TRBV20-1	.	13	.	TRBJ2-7	TGCAGTGCTCCGGGGACGCAAACCTACGAGCAGTACTTC	CSAPGTQTYEQYF
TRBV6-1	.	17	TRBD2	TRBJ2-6	TGTGCCAGCAACCTGAGGCGGGGGGGCCCTGGGGCCAACGTCCTGACTTTC	CASNLRRGGPGANVLTF
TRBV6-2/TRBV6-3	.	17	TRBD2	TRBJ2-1	TGTGCCAGCAGTTACTCTGTAAGCGGGATCCAATACAATGAGCAGTTCTTC	CASSYSVSGIQYNEQFF
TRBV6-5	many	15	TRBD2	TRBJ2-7	TGTGCCAGCAGCCCCGGGACTAGCGGAGGCTACGAGCAGTACTTC	CASSPGTSGGYEQYF
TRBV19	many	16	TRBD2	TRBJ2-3	TGTGCCAGTAGTATTCTAGCGGGGGGCGTCACAGATACGCAGTATTTT	CASSILAGGVTDTQYF
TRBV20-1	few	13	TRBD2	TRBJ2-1	TGCAGTGCTAAGGCGGGAGGGTTCAATGAGCAGTTCTTC	CSAKAGGFNEQFF
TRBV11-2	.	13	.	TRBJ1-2	TGTGCCAGCAGCTTGGGATCTAACTATGGCTACACCTTC	CASSLGSNYGYTF
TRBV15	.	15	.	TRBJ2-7	TGTGCCACCAGCAGTCCCAAGGGAGGCCTCTACGAGCAGTACTTC	CATSSPKGGLYEQYF
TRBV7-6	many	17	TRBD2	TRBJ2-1	TGTGCCAGCAGCTTTGGGCTAGCGGGAGGGCCGGAGAATGAGCAGTTCTTC	CASSFGLAGGPENEQFF
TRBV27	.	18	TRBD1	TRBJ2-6	TGTGCCAGCACCAGACAGGGGTCGACCATCTCTGGGGCCAACGTCCTGACTTTC	CASTRQGSTISGANVLTF